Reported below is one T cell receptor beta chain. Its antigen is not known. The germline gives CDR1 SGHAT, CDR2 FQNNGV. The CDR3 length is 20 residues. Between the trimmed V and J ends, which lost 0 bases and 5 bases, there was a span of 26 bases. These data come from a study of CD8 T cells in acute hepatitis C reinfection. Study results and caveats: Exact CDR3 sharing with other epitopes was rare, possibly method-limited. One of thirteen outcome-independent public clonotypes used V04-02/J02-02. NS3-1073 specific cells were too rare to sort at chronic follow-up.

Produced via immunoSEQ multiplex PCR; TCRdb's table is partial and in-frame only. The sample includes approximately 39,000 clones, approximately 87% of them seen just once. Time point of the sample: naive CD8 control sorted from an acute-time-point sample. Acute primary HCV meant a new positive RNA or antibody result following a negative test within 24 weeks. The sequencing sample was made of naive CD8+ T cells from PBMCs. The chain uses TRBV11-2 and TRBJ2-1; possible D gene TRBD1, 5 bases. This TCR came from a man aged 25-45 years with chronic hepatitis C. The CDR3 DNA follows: TGTGCCAGCAGCTTAGATGGAACGGTCGCAGGGTACGGTTTGAACAATGAGCAGTTCTTC. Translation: CASSLDGTVAGYGLNNEQFF.